What follows describes a single T cell receptor (beta chain). Its antigen remains unidentified. These data belong to a study of cytomegalovirus exposure and HLA in healthy donors. Broader study findings: Specific recognition of CMV antigens was confirmed in vitro for a few chains (all CMV-associated).

With 0 bases removed from V and 7 bases from J, the gap between germline ends came to 10 bases. Germline CDR1 is WNHNN and CDR2 is SYGVQD (reference sequence). The CDR3 consists of 14 residues. Both 60 Vbeta primers and 13 Jbeta primers went into the PCR. Produced via immunoSEQ multiplex PCR; TCRdb's table is partial and in-frame only. This sample's table reports about 140,000 clones. Sequencing was carried out using PBMCs. The chain couples TRBV10-1 to TRBJ1-5; D unresolved. The sequence was obtained from a man in his forties in good health and CMV-seronegative. CDR3 protein: CASSESRAEQPQHF. Written as DNA, the CDR3 is TGCGCCAGCAGTGAGTCTCGAGCGGAACAGCCCCAGCATTTT.